This TCR beta chain was identified during a study of T cells in Graves' hyperthyroidism and ophthalmopathy (dated by TCRdb to between 2019 and 2020). At the level of the whole study: Peripheral blood was collected at initial diagnosis, before any treatment. A discovery cohort of roughly 100 patients, fewer than 50 with Graves' ophthalmopathy and fewer than 65 with stable Graves' hyperthyroidism, was used to find distinguishing TCR V-J signatures. Whether ophthalmopathy could be predicted prospectively was tested in an independent validation cohort made up of 18 to 20 hyperthyroidism patients plus 17 patients who later progressed to ophthalmopathy. The 100 discovery patients were divided at random into training and test sets in a 7:3 ratio. Thyroid tissue and blood T-cell repertoires from more than five Graves' hyperthyroidism patients were also compared in the study. Following sampling, methimazole starting at 30 mg daily was given to hyperthyroidism patients, and high-dose intravenous methylprednisolone was given to ophthalmopathy patients. The paper reports TCR Vbeta CDR3 sequencing of fewer than 150 peripheral blood samples: 40 or so ophthalmopathy, under 85 hyperthyroidism and roughly 17 progressor patients.

Ophthalmopathy patients had moderately to severely active disease, Clinical Activity Score of at least 3, NOSPECS grade of at least 4, and duration under 3 months. Any patient with an uncontrolled infection, another autoimmune disease, pregnancy or lactation was excluded. Diagnoses were based on clinical symptoms, serum thyroxine and TRAb, thyroid ultrasound and orbital computed tomography. PBMCs were isolated from about 9.2 ml of fresh peripheral blood by Ficoll-Paque density gradient centrifugation. Total RNA was extracted using Trizol reagent, and RNA quality was assessed on an Agilent 2100 Bioanalyzer. This clonotype came up many times. Its recognized antigen is unknown. No base-level quality is on record; no much larger clone is a single base apart. The TCR beta CDR3 regions were amplified from RNA transcripts. The TCR CDR3 was subjected to a first round of RT-PCR using the HTBI primer set and the Qiagen OneStep RT-PCR kit. Libraries were constructed in a second round of multiplex PCR, after which size selection and purification were performed. Sequencing of the libraries was done on an Illumina HiSeq2000 using paired-end 100 bp reads. Regarding the original processing steps: SOAPnuke was used to process the raw data, with reads discarded if the reads contained adapters or uncalled bases, had a mean Phred below 15, or lacked an exact constant-primer or identifier match. High-quality paired reads were merged using COPE v1.2.5, and each unique nucleotide sequence was defined as a clonotype. MiTCR v1.1 was used to align clonotypes to the IMGT TRBV, TRBD and TRBJ reference segments. Analysis was restricted to V-J combinations with a frequency above 0.0001, which covered 98% to 99.2% of repertoires. A TCS score was defined as the ratio of F50 (clonal expansion) to E x V (chaos), with BLOSUM62-based TCRdist applied between CDR3 peptides within each V-J. Welch's t-statistics and random forest reduced approximately 520 V-J features to roughly 13, which were used in a naive Bayes classifier (R e1071). TCRdb reran the public reads through fastp at Q25 and MiXCR, keeping productive beta chains. For every CDR3 protein sequence, its rows merge into one entry that carries the most common genes and DNA. TCRdb, not the authors, supplied the V and J calls. This sample holds 500,000 or so distinct CDR3 sequences; about 15% were observed only once. 15% to 20% of the sample comes from the top ten.

General study outcomes and caveats: Ophthalmopathy was separated from stable hyperthyroidism by a 13 V-J signature model, with 85% to 90% sensitivity and about 81% specificity obtained in cross-validation and 80%/75% obtained in testing. Sample size was not statistically predetermined, and blinding of investigators to group allocation was not performed. Most expanded thyroid clonotypes (frequency above 0.001) were also detected in blood, suggesting blood repertoires may reflect thyroid immune responses. In validation, progression to ophthalmopathy was predicted by the model with 70.59% sensitivity and around 76% specificity, a median of approximately 7.1 months before onset.

The CDR3 contains 14 residues, cysteine and phenylalanine counted. Only the CDR3 region is kept as DNA, spanning 42 bases read in frame from base 1. V loses 5 bases of germline sequence and J loses 1 base, and the interval between the two ends is 11 bases. Looking up the germline V gene (reference sequence) yields CDR1 MNHEY and CDR2 SMNVEV. The sequenced sample consisted of blood. The rearrangement joined TRBV27 to TRBJ1-1; a tentative D match to TRBD1 spans 5 bases. The source of this sequence is a young woman with Graves' ophthalmopathy. The DNA is as follows: TGTGCCAGCAGTCTCATCGACAGGAACACTGAAGCTTTCTTT. This yields the protein CASSLIDRNTEAFF.